What follows are 3 T cell receptor beta chains derived from one specimen sequenced in a study of beta chain features in type 1 diabetes. The authors reverse transcribed all of the isolated RNA, so sequencing captured expressed TCRB transcripts. Repertoires were generated with immunoSEQ multiplex PCR, while TCRdb's copy carries only in-frame clones and drops some. The data show hundreds of thousands of clones, approximately 30% seen once. The sequenced sample was naive CD4+ T cells from blood. The receptors derive from a man between 18 and 29 years old in good health.

The genes are TRBV10-3 and TRBJ1-2; TRBD1 might be the D (6 bases). This CDR3 has 17 residues. V lost 2 bases, J lost 0 bases, and 16 bases lay in between. Per germline, CDR1 ENHRY and CDR2 SYGVKD. The CDR3 here is CAISEANGQTTNYGYTF. The CDR3 DNA follows: TGTGCCATCAGTGAGGCCAACGGACAGACTACTAACTATGGCTACACCTTC.

The chain uses TRBV5-4 and TRBJ2-7; 9 bases are a match to TRBD2. Germline CDR1 reads SGHNT; CDR2 reads YYREEE (reference sequence). V dropped 2 bases and J dropped 5; count of bases not matched to a gene: 8. The CDR3 has 15 amino acids. As DNA, the CDR3 is TGTGCCAGCAGCTTACCGGGACTAGCTGGAGACGAGCAGTACTTC. It codes for CASSLPGLAGDEQYF.

V is TRBV29-1 and J is TRBJ2-7, with TRBD1 matching over 8 bases. CDR3 length: 12 amino acids. V dropped 7 bases and J dropped 6; count of bases not matched to a gene: 8. Germline V gene data show CDR1 as SQVTM and CDR2 as ANQGSEA. The CDR3 here is CSARQGWGEQYF. DNA of the CDR3: TGCAGCGCGAGACAGGGGTGGGGCGAGCAGTACTTC.